Presented here are 24 T cell receptor beta chains from one specimen sequenced in a study of T cells in Graves' hyperthyroidism and ophthalmopathy. RNA transcripts were the template for amplifying TCR beta CDR3 regions. TCR CDR3 underwent first-round RT-PCR with the HTBI primer set. TCRdb used MiXCR to reprocess the multiplex PCR reads, holding one entry per CDR3 protein. Here the sample spans a few hundred thousand distinct CDR3 sequences, about 16% being singletons. Sequencing was performed on blood. Source of these receptors: a woman aged 25 to 39 with Graves' ophthalmopathy.

The genes are TRBV7-2 and TRBJ2-1; 9 bases fit TRBD2. The CDR3 has 14 residues. V gave up 1 base and J gave up 8 bases; unmatched junction bases: 3. Germline-derived CDR1 and CDR2 are SGHTA and FQGNSA. The CDR3 nucleotides are TGTGCCAGCAGCTTAGGTGGCGGGAGGGATGAGCAGTTCTTC. Protein: CASSLGGGRDEQFF.

In this sample, this clonotype turned up many times. The chain has TRBV30 and TRBJ2-1; D might be TRBD1 (5 bases). Trimming removed 0 bases at V and 0 bases at J, with 9 bases between. Germline CDR1 reads GTSNPN; CDR2 reads SVGIG (reference sequence). The CDR3 loop spans 15 amino acids. The CDR3 sequence: CAWSVRGASYNEQFF. The CDR3, as DNA: TGTGCCTGGAGTGTACGTGGGGCCTCCTACAATGAGCAGTTCTTC.

V gene TRBV29-1 combines with J gene TRBJ2-3; D remains unclear. The CDR3 covers 13 residues. The germline V gene encodes CDR1 SQVTM and CDR2 ANQGSEA. V shed 3 bases and J shed 4 bases, with 11 bases lying between them. In nucleotides, the CDR3 is TGCAGCGTTGAGGAATTTGGCGCAGATACGCAGTATTTT. This sequence encodes CSVEEFGADTQYF.

This sequence joins TRBV2 and TRBJ2-3; the match to TRBD2 covers 11 bases. This CDR3 region has 17 residues. The ends lost 6 bases at V and 4 bases at J; junction bases unmatched: 12. The V gene's germline CDR1 is SNHLY and CDR2 FYNNEI. The CDR3 DNA reads as TGTGCCAGCAGGACGAAGGGAACTAGCGGGAGCTCAGATACGCAGTATTTT. Protein product: CASRTKGTSGSSDTQYF.

Only a few counts were recorded for this clonotype. The chain recombines TRBV6-2 or TRBV6-3 with TRBJ2-5, with D unclear. Germline V CDR1 and CDR2: MNHEY, SVGEGT. The CDR3 is made up of 12 amino acids. V shed 1 base and J shed 3 bases, with 3 bases lying between them. The CDR3 DNA is TGTGCCAGCAGTTACTGGGAAGAGACCCAGTACTTC. Its protein is CASSYWEETQYF.

The rearrangement uses TRBV28 and TRBJ2-5; D perhaps matches TRBD2 (10 bases). CDR1 MDHEN and CDR2 SYDVKM come from the germline V gene. There are 17 residues in the CDR3. V was cut by 7 bases and J by 0 bases, with 21 bases left in between. Here the CDR3 reads CASTTGGLAGDQETQYF. Written as DNA, the CDR3 is TGTGCCAGCACCACAGGGGGCCTAGCGGGAGACCAAGAGACCCAGTACTTC. Drawing the rest from reference TRBV28 and TRBJ2-5, the complete variable domain is DVKVTQSSRYLVKRTGEKVFLECVQDMDHENMFWYRQDPGLGLRLIYFSYDVKMKEKGDIPEGYSVSREKKERFSLILESASTNQTSMYLCASTTGGLAGDQETQYFGPGTRLLVL.

There are many counts of this clonotype. The chain employs TRBV7-2 and TRBJ2-5; D ambiguous. Germline V lookup: CDR1 SGHTA, CDR2 FQGNSA. CDR3 size: 11 residues. Trimming shortened V by 5 bases and J by 7 bases, and 8 bases separated the two germline ends. The CDR3 loop reads CASSPLGTQYF. CDR3 in DNA: TGTGCCAGCAGCCCCCTTGGGACCCAGTACTTC.

This clonotype was picked up a small number of times. The chain has TRBV7-9 and TRBJ2-1; perhaps TRBD2 as D (7 bases). The germline V and J ends were trimmed by 2 bases and 9 bases, with 17 bases remaining between them. The CDR3 contains 15 residues. CDR1 is SEHNR, CDR2 FQNEAQ, per germline (reference sequence). The CDR3 protein is CASSLNVAGAPEQFF. The CDR3 DNA sequence: TGTGCCAGCAGCTTAAATGTTGCGGGGGCGCCTGAGCAGTTCTTC.

In this sample, this clonotype turned up a few times. A read error may be the cause here, since a much bigger clone is one base away. The genes are TRBV6-4 and TRBJ2-6; D gene unclear. Per the germline V gene, CDR1 is MRHNA and CDR2 is SNTAGT. V was trimmed by 2 bases and J by 0 bases, leaving 5 bases between them. The CDR3 totals 15 residues. In DNA form, the CDR3 reads TGTGCCAGCAGTGACACTCGCTCTGGGGCCAACGTCCTGACTTTC. Its protein is CASSDTRSGANVLTF.

This clonotype was seen ten or more times. The rearrangement joins TRBV20-1 to TRBJ2-5; possibly TRBD1 or TRBD2 for D (8 bases each). CDR1 and CDR2 from the germline V gene are DFQATT and SNEGSKA (reference sequence). The CDR3 runs 16 residues. Between the trimmed V and J ends, which lost 0 bases and 7 bases, there was a span of 21 bases. CDR3 sequence reads: CSARDTGGLGQGTQYF. CDR3 nucleotides: TGCAGTGCTAGAGATACAGGGGGACTAGGGCAGGGGACCCAGTACTTC.

This clonotype occurred a few times. The gene calls are TRBV15 and TRBJ2-1, with 8 bases identical to TRBD1. The germline V gene has CDR1 LNHNV and CDR2 YYDKDF (reference sequence). The CDR3 totals 18 residues. J gave up 0 bases and V 6 bases, and 13 bases lay outside the gene matches. CDR3 DNA: TGTGCCACCAGTGCCGGGACAGGTGAACCTCGCTCCTACAATGAGCAGTTCTTC. Protein sequence: CATSAGTGEPRSYNEQFF.

V and J are TRBV7-9 and TRBJ2-5, with 10 bases aligning to TRBD2. The junction had 13 bases not matched to a gene; V was cut back by 0 bases and J by 0 bases. Germline V CDR1 and CDR2: SEHNR, FQNEAQ (reference sequence). The CDR3 contains 20 residues. The CDR3, as DNA: TGTGCCAGCAGCTTAGCGGGGGGGACTAGCGCAGATTGGTACCAAGAGACCCAGTACTTC. It is translated as CASSLAGGTSADWYQETQYF.

This clonotype was recorded many times. This rearrangement joins TRBV13 to TRBJ1-1; D possibly corresponds to TRBD1 (5 bases). V shed 7 bases and J shed 0 bases, with 15 bases lying between them. The germline V gene has CDR1 PRHDT and CDR2 FYEKMQ (reference sequence). This CDR3 has 15 amino acids. The CDR3 here is CASNDRSGLNTEAFF. CDR3 nucleotides: TGTGCCAGCAACGACCGTTCAGGGTTGAACACTGAAGCTTTCTTT.

The chain is built from TRBV6-1 and TRBJ2-1; 9 bases are shared with TRBD2. From germline, CDR1 is MNHNS and CDR2 SASEGT. V lost 2 bases and J lost 4; bases outside the gene matches: 6. The CDR3 length is 16 residues. In nucleotides, the CDR3 is TGTGCCAGCAGTGAAAAAAGACTAGCGGTTTACAATGAGCAGTTCTTC. Amino acid sequence: CASSEKRLAVYNEQFF.

This clonotype was seen more than once but under ten times. This chain connects TRBV7-9 to TRBJ2-3; D may be TRBD1 or TRBD2 (6 bases each). V lost 8 bases, J lost 4 bases, and 16 bases lay in between. CDR1 is SEHNR and CDR2 is FQNEAQ in the germline V gene (reference sequence). There are 14 residues in the CDR3. CDR3 nucleotide sequence: TGTGCCAGCGCGGGAACAGGGACCTCAGATACGCAGTATTTT. This gives the protein CASAGTGTSDTQYF.

This clonotype has a handful of counts. The V and J genes are TRBV4-1 and TRBJ2-7; 8 bases are shared with TRBD2. From germline, CDR1 is MGHRA and CDR2 YSYEKL. With V trimmed by 1 base and J by 4 bases, 3 bases remained unmatched. CDR3 length: 14 residues. CDR3 sequence (DNA): TGCGCCAGCAGCCAAGGGACTAGCTTATACGAGCAGTACTTC. As protein: CASSQGTSLYEQYF.

There are a few counts of this clonotype. This chain joins TRBV5-4 and TRBJ2-6; D gene unclear. V lost 1 base to trimming and J lost 4 bases, with 6 bases between them. The CDR3 totals 14 residues. Germline V gene sequence: CDR1 SGHNT, CDR2 YYREEE (reference sequence). CDR3 sequence reads: CASSLPVGANVLTF. The CDR3 coding sequence is TGTGCCAGCAGCTTGCCCGTGGGGGCCAACGTCCTGACTTTC.

This clonotype has more than one count but fewer than ten. The CDR3 region is CASSWGQRNGNTIYF. As DNA, the CDR3 is TGTGCCAGCAGCTGGGGACAGAGGAACGGAAACACCATATATTTT. The chain recombines TRBV5-5 with TRBJ1-3, with TRBD1 matching over 7 bases. This CDR3 is built from 15 residues. V was clipped by 3 bases and J by 4 bases; unmatched bases: 7. Germline CDR1 SGHKS, CDR2 YYEKEE (reference sequence). The complete variable domain, with remaining parts taken from reference TRBV5-5 and TRBJ1-3, reads DAGVTQSPTHLIKTRGQQVTLRCSPISGHKSVSWYQQVLGQGPQFIFQYYEKEERGRGNFPDRFSARQFPNYSSELNVNALLLGDSALYLCASSWGQRNGNTIYFGEGSWLTVV.

This clonotype occurred many times. The genes are TRBV2 and TRBJ2-7; D gene unclear. This CDR3 spans 15 amino acids. V lost 10 bases to trimming and J lost 0 bases, with 19 bases between them. Germline V lookup: CDR1 SNHLY, CDR2 FYNNEI. The CDR3 sequence is CATRTVRRSSYEQYF. CDR3 sequence (DNA): TGTGCCACCAGAACAGTGAGGCGAAGCTCCTACGAGCAGTACTTC.

This clonotype was counted between two and nine times. An end of the junction differs from the germline gene, which may be a read error. The rearrangement links TRBV2 to TRBJ2-7; D unresolved. This CDR3 region has 12 residues. Germline V gene lookup returns CDR1 SNHLY and CDR2 FYNNEI. The CDR3, as DNA: TGTGCCAGCTTCGCACTCTCCTACGAGCAATACTTC. Translation gives CASFALSYEQYF.

The genes are TRBV7-9 and TRBJ2-2; 8 positions agree with TRBD1. The germline gives CDR1 SEHNR, CDR2 FQNEAQ (reference sequence). V shed 2 bases and J 7 bases; nucleotides not matched to a gene: 12. This CDR3 comprises 17 residues. The CDR3 region has the DNA TGTGCCAGCAGCTTAACCCCCGGCAGGGGGCATAGCGGGGAGCTGTTTTTT. Protein: CASSLTPGRGHSGELFF. Full variable domain (remainder filled in from reference TRBV7-9 and TRBJ2-2): DTGVSQNPRHKITKRGQNVTFRCDPISEHNRLYWYRQTLGQGPEFLTYFQNEAQLEKSRLLSDRFSAERPKGSFSTLEIQRTEQGDSAMYLCASSLTPGRGHSGELFFGEGSRLTVL.

This clonotype came up many times. The V gene is TRBV3-1, the J gene TRBJ1-3, with a tentative D call TRBD1 (6 bases). CDR1 and CDR2 (germline): LGHDT, YNNKEL (reference sequence). The length of the CDR3 is 12 residues. Trimming cost V 8 bases and J 2 bases, with 7 bases left between them. CDR3 sequence (DNA): TGTGCCAGCGGACAGCCTGGAAACACCATATATTTT. Its translation: CASGQPGNTIYF.

Only a few counts were recorded for this clonotype. The V and J genes are TRBV12-3 or TRBV12-4 and TRBJ2-2; D is unresolved. The CDR3 sequence is 14 residues long. The V gene lost 7 bases and the J gene lost 2 bases, with 11 bases spanning the gap. CDR3 nucleotides: TGTGCCAGCAACTGGCTAACCAACACCGGGGAGCTGTTTTTT. Amino acid sequence: CASNWLTNTGELFF.

This clonotype appeared many times. This chain uses TRBV30 with TRBJ2-3, with TRBD1 identical over 8 bases. Trimming at V came to 2 bases and at J to 2 bases, leaving 9 bases not matched to a gene. CDR3 length: 16 amino acids. CDR1 GTSNPN and CDR2 SVGIG come from the germline V gene (reference sequence). The CDR3, as DNA: TGTGCCTGGAGTCGACAGGGGCAGGGGTTCACAGATACGCAGTATTTT. Translation: CAWSRQGQGFTDTQYF.